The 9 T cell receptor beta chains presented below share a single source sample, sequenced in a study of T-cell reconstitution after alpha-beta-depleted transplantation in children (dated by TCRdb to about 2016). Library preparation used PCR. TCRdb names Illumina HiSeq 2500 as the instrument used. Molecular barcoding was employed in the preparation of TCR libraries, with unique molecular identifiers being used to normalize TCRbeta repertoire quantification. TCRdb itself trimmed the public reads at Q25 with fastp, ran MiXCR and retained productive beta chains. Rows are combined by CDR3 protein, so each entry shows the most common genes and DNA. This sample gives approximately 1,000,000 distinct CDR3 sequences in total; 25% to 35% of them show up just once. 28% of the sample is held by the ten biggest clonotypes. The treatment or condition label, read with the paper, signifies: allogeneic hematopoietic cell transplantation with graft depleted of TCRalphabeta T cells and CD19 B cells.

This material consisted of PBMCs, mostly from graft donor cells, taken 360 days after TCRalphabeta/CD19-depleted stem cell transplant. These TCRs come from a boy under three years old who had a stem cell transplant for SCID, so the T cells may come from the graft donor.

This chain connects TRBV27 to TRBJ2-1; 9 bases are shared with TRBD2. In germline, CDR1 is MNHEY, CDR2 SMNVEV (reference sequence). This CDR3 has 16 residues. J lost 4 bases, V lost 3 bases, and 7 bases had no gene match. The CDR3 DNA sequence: TGTGCCAGCAGTTTTCTCCCAGCGGGGGGATACAATGAGCAGTTCTTC. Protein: CASSFLPAGGYNEQFF.

The DNA of the CDR3 is TGTGCCAGCAGCGTAGTTGGCAGATTGGTGATGGACACTGAAGCTTTCTTT. It translates to CASSVVGRLVMDTEAFF. The chain has TRBV9 and TRBJ1-1; D gene uncertain. This CDR3 region has 17 residues. Per the germline V gene, CDR1 is SGDLS and CDR2 is YYNGEE. V lost 0 bases and J 3 bases, leaving 18 bases between the germline ends.

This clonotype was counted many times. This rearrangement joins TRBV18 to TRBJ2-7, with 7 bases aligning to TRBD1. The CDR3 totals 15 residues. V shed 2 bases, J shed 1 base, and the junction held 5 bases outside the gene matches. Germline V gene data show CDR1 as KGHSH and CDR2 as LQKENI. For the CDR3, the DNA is TGTGCCAGCTCACCATCGGCAGGGGGTTCCTACGAGCAGTACTTC. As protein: CASSPSAGGSYEQYF.

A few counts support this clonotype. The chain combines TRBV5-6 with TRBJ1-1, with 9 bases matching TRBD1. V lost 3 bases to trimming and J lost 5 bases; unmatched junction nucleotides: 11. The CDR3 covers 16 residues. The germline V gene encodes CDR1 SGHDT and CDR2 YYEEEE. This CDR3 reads CASSSQGAIGRTEAFF. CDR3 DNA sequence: TGTGCCAGCAGCTCACAGGGGGCGATCGGTCGAACTGAAGCTTTCTTT.

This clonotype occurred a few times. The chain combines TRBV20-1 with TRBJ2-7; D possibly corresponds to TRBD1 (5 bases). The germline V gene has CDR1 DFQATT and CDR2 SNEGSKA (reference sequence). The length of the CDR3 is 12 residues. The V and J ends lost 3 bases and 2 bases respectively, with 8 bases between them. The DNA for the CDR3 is TGCAGTGCTAGGTCAGGGCCCTACGAGCAGTACTTC. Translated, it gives CSARSGPYEQYF.

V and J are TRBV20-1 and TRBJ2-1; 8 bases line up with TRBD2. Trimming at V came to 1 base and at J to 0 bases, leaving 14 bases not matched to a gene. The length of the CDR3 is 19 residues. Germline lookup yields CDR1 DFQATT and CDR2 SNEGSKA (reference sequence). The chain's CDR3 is CSARGPAGGFPVSYNEQFF. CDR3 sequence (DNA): TGCAGTGCTAGAGGTCCGGCGGGGGGCTTCCCCGTCTCCTACAATGAGCAGTTCTTC.

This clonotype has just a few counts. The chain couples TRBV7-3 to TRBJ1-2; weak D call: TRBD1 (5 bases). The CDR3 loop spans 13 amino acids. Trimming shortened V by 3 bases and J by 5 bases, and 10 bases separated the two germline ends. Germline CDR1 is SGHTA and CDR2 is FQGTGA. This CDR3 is CASSFTGGYGYTF. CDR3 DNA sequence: TGTGCCAGCAGCTTCACAGGAGGGTATGGCTACACCTTC.

The CDR3, as DNA: TGCAGTGCTAGGGGTAGCGGGGTCATCTACAATGAGCAGTTCTTC. Translated, it gives CSARGSGVIYNEQFF. This rearrangement joins TRBV20-1 to TRBJ2-1; the match to TRBD2 covers 8 bases. The CDR3 contains 15 residues. V lost 3 bases to trimming and J lost 3 bases; unmatched junction nucleotides: 7. Germline-derived CDR1 and CDR2 are DFQATT and SNEGSKA (reference sequence).

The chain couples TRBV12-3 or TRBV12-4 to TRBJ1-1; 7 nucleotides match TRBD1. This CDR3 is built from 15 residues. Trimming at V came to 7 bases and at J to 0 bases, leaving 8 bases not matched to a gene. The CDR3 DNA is TGTGCCAGCAAAAATAGGGGACAGATGAACACTGAAGCTTTCTTT. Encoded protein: CASKNRGQMNTEAFF.